Shown below are 19 T cell receptor beta chains from a single sample sequenced in a study of CD4 T cells in relation to SARS-CoV-2 and coronaviruses. Before the COVID-19 pandemic, during about 2011-2019, CD4+ T cells were taken from unexposed donors. After approximately 10 days of culture, CD4+ T cells were isolated. Produced via immunoSEQ multiplex PCR; TCRdb's table is partial and in-frame only. The top ten clones hold about 17% of a sample with about 21,000 clones, under 80% of them seen once. Their cognate antigens are unknown. Material for sequencing was CD4+ T cells from PBMCs, cultured in vitro. These receptor sequences come from a human donor in good health.

The chain couples TRBV2 to TRBJ2-6; 7 positions agree with TRBD1. The CDR3 length is 16 residues. Trimming at V came to 2 bases and at J to 2 bases, leaving 3 bases not matched to a gene. Germline V gene lookup returns CDR1 SNHLY and CDR2 FYNNEI. CDR3 region: CASSELRGPGANVLTF. The CDR3 nucleotides are TGTGCCAGCAGTGAACTGAGGGGGCCTGGGGCCAACGTCCTGACTTTC.

This chain connects TRBV2 to TRBJ2-2; no clear D. Per the germline V gene, CDR1 is SNHLY and CDR2 is FYNNEI. The CDR3 is made up of 15 amino acids. Trimming took off 6 bases at V and 4 bases at J, with 15 bases between the two ends. Here the CDR3 reads CASRGRNSATGELFF. The CDR3 region has the DNA TGTGCCAGCAGAGGGCGTAACAGCGCCACCGGGGAGCTGTTTTTT.

Note on this clone: One end of the junction is discordant with germline, which a read error may explain. This sequence joins TRBV6-7 and TRBJ2-1; 7 bases are a match to TRBD2. TRBV6-7 is identified as an open reading frame with a role that is uncertain. This CDR3 has 19 residues. The CDR3: CASILGEGGPFPSDNEQFF. Here the CDR3 DNA reads TGTGCCAGCATTCTCGGGGAGGGAGGGCCCTTCCCCTCCGACAATGAGCAGTTCTTC.

This chain links TRBV10-3 with TRBJ2-7, with TRBD2 identical over 12 bases. J lost 3 bases, V lost 4 bases, and 1 base had no gene match. The germline V gene has CDR1 ENHRY and CDR2 SYGVKD. CDR3 length equals 14 residues. CDR3 coding DNA: TGTGCCATCAGTGGGACTAGCGGGGTCTACGAGCAGTACTTC. The encoded protein is CAISGTSGVYEQYF.

The V call is TRBV18, the J call TRBJ2-4, with TRBD1 identical over 8 bases. CDR3 length: 15 amino acids. Trimming cost V 6 bases and J 0 bases; bases outside gene matches: 4. CDR1 and CDR2 from the germline V gene are KGHSH and LQKENI. CDR3 nucleotide sequence: TGTGCCAGCTCGCAGACAGGGGTAGCCAAAAACATTCAGTACTTC. Translation gives CASSQTGVAKNIQYF. The whole variable domain, remainder taken from reference TRBV18 and TRBJ2-4, is NAGVMQNPRHLVRRRGQEARLRCSPMKGHSHVYWYRQLPEEGLKFMVYLQKENIIDESGMPKERFSAEFPKEGPSILRIQQVVRGDSAAYFCASSQTGVAKNIQYFGAGTRLSVL.

The chain recombines TRBV2 with TRBJ1-6; 8 nucleotides line up with TRBD1. CDR3 length: 14 amino acids. Germline V CDR1 and CDR2: SNHLY, FYNNEI. J lost 8 bases, V lost 5 bases, and 5 bases had no gene match. For the CDR3, the DNA is TGTGCCAGCAGTATGACAGGGGACTATTCACCCCTCCACTTT. Residues: CASSMTGDYSPLHF.

V gene TRBV21-1 combines with J gene TRBJ2-7; TRBD2, as called in the table, went unchecked against the DNA. TRBV21-1 is termed a pseudogene. CDR3 length equals 16 residues. The CDR3 protein is CASSKPSVAGLYEQYF. CDR3 in DNA: TGTGCCAGCAGCAAACCCTCGGTAGCGGGACTCTACGAGCAGTACTTC.

A single count supports this clone. V usage is TRBV7-2 and J usage is TRBJ1-6; the D is unclear. Trimming pared 2 bases from V and 5 bases from J, leaving 10 bases between. The germline gives CDR1 SGHTA, CDR2 FQGNSA. The length of the CDR3 is 15 residues. Written as DNA, the CDR3 is TGTGCCAGCAGCTTACTCCGCAGCGATAATTCACCCCTCCACTTT. Translated, it gives CASSLLRSDNSPLHF.

The rearrangement joins TRBV10-2 to TRBJ1-1; 11 bases line up with TRBD1. Germline-derived CDR1 and CDR2 are WSHSY and SAAADI. V dropped 4 bases and J dropped 0; count of bases not matched to a gene: 7. The length of the CDR3 is 17 residues. The CDR3 sequence is CASSGTGGGRVNTEAFF. In DNA form, the CDR3 reads TGCGCCAGCAGTGGGACAGGGGGCGGTCGTGTGAACACTGAAGCTTTCTTT.

This clone was observed a single time. The V call is TRBV28, the J call TRBJ2-3, with 11 bases that match TRBD1. The germline gives CDR1 MDHEN, CDR2 SYDVKM. J gave up 5 bases and V 7 bases, and 14 bases lay outside the gene matches. This CDR3 comprises 17 residues. The CDR3 DNA reads TGTGCCAGCATCCCTCGACCCGGACAGGGGGCGCGAGATACGCAGTATTTT. It encodes CASIPRPGQGARDTQYF.

The chain carries TRBV3-1 (or the pseudogene TRBV3-2) and TRBJ2-2; perhaps TRBD2 as D (5 bases). CDR3 length equals 17 residues. Germline V CDR1 and CDR2: LGHDT, YNNKEL (reference sequence). The V and J ends lost 2 bases and 4 bases respectively, with 17 bases between them. The CDR3 protein is CASSQYASRTFTGELFF. The CDR3 DNA follows: TGTGCCAGCAGCCAATACGCTTCGCGGACTTTCACCGGGGAGCTGTTTTTT.

The gene calls are TRBV6-5 and TRBJ1-5, with D perhaps TRBD1 (5 bases). CDR1 MNHEY and CDR2 SVGAGI come from the germline V gene. Trimming stripped 5 bases from V and 3 bases from J, with 14 bases between. This CDR3 has 15 residues. The DNA of the CDR3 is TGTGCCAGCAGTACGACGGGGACCGCCAATCAGCCCCAGCATTTT. It translates to CASSTTGTANQPQHF.

This clone was seen a handful of times. The chain carries TRBV28 and TRBJ2-3; 11 bases agree with TRBD2. The CDR3 length is 16 residues. With V trimmed by 5 bases and J by 2 bases, 6 bases remained unmatched. Germline-derived CDR1 and CDR2 are MDHEN and SYDVKM. The CDR3 bases are TGTGCCAGCAGTCGTAGCGGGAGGGAGAACACAGATACGCAGTATTTT. Amino acid sequence: CASSRSGRENTDTQYF.

This rearrangement joins TRBV25-1 to TRBJ2-2; 8 nucleotides match TRBD1. Germline CDR1 and CDR2: MGHDK and SYGVNS. Trimming cost V 2 bases and J 1 base; bases outside gene matches: 0. The CDR3 has 15 residues. Here the CDR3 reads CASSEGTGNTGELFF. CDR3 in DNA: TGTGCCAGCAGTGAAGGGACAGGGAACACCGGGGAGCTGTTTTTT.

The J gene is TRBJ2-1, the V gene TRBV27; perhaps D is TRBD1 or TRBD2 (6 bases each). The germline V gene encodes CDR1 MNHEY and CDR2 SMNVEV (reference sequence). V lost 5 bases, J lost 6 bases, and 14 bases lay in between. This CDR3 spans 14 amino acids. The CDR3 coding sequence is TGTGCCAGCAGTCAAAGGGGGGCTACCAATGAGCAGTTCTTC. Amino acids: CASSQRGATNEQFF.

The V and J genes are TRBV30 and TRBJ1-3; no definite D call. V was pared by 0 bases and J by 3 bases, with 9 bases between. The CDR3 contains 14 residues. The germline CDR1 and CDR2 sequences are GTSNPN and SVGIG (reference sequence). CDR3 residues: CAWSVALIGNTIYF. The CDR3 nucleotides are TGTGCCTGGAGTGTCGCGCTGATTGGAAACACCATATATTTT.

V usage is TRBV6-5 and J usage is TRBJ2-7, with D possibly being TRBD1 (6 bases). Germline CDR1 is MNHEY and CDR2 is SVGAGI. The length of the CDR3 is 13 residues. V was cut by 6 bases and J by 2 bases, with 11 bases left in between. The CDR3 sequence is CASRQQGAYEQYF. The DNA of the CDR3 is TGTGCCAGCAGGCAACAGGGTGCCTACGAGCAGTACTTC.

The genes are TRBV7-3 and TRBJ1-6, with a possible D match to TRBD1 (5 bases). The CDR3 contains 13 residues. Deletions cut 5 bases from V and 7 bases from J, with 9 bases between. In germline, CDR1 is SGHTA, CDR2 FQGTGA. The CDR3 nucleotides read TGTGCCAGCAGCCCGGGGCGGAATTCACCCCTCCACTTT. This translates into CASSPGRNSPLHF. Filled out from reference TRBV7-3 and TRBJ1-6, the complete variable domain reads GAGVSQTPSNKVTEKGKYVELRCDPISGHTALYWYRQSLGQGPEFLIYFQGTGAADDSGLPNDRFFAVRPEGSVSTLKIQRTERGDSAVYLCASSPGRNSPLHFGNGTRLTVT.

This clone was seen more than once but under ten times. J is TRBJ2-5 and V is TRBV19; D assignment may be TRBD1 or TRBD2 (7 bases each). Germline V gene lookup returns CDR1 LNHDA and CDR2 SQIVND (reference sequence). Trimming left V 5 bases short and J 5 bases short, with 12 bases between. This CDR3 is 13 amino acids long. CDR3 residues: CASSVQGGETQYF. The DNA of the CDR3 is TGTGCCAGTAGTGTCCAGGGGGGGGAGACCCAGTACTTC.